A selection of T cell receptor beta chains follows, all from one sample in a study of TIL therapy for anti-PD-1-resistant metastatic lung cancer. Generated by immunoSEQ multiplex PCR, the TCRdb table keeps only in-frame clones and is missing some. The table lists 9,500 to 15,000 clones, about 54% of them singletons. Sequenced material: tumor tissue, taken at baseline. The receptors shown here come from a person aged 25 to 85 with non-small cell lung cancer. CDR3s include the opening cysteine and the closing phenylalanine or tryptophan. Fields, in order: V gene, clone size, D gene, J gene, CDR3 DNA, CDR3 protein. D genes are given only for firm matches. Part of the rows lack a size; the others show once, few, many or a class for expanded clones.

TRBV6-1,few,TRBD1,TRBJ1-5,TGTGCCAGCAGTGATTTTACAGGGGCGTATAGCAATCAGCCCCAGCATTTT,CASSDFTGAYSNQPQHF
TRBV29-1,NA,NA,TRBJ2-7,TGCAGCGTGTACCAGACAGTCTCCTACGAGCAGTACTTC,CSVYQTVSYEQYF
TRBV4-1,NA,NA,TRBJ1-6,TGCGCCAGCAGCCAAGACATAGGGCAGTTTAGCTCCTATAATTCACCCCTCCACTTT,CASSQDIGQFSSYNSPLHF
TRBV4-1,NA,TRBD1,TRBJ1-2,TGCGCCAGCAGCCGGGGGACAGGGGGAGGTGGCTACACCTTC,CASSRGTGGGGYTF
TRBV2,NA,TRBD2,TRBJ2-7,TGTGCCAGCAGCAGACTAGCGGGAGGGCCTTGGGGAGAGCAGTACTTC,CASSRLAGGPWGEQYF
TRBV19,NA,TRBD2,TRBJ2-1,TGTGCCAGTACGCCCTATAGCGGGGGCATGAATGAGCAGTTCTTC,CASTPYSGGMNEQFF
TRBV19,NA,NA,TRBJ2-5,TGTGCCAGTAGTATCCCGACAGTCCATACCCTCCCCATGACCCAGTACTTC,CASSIPTVHTLPMTQYF
TRBV7-9,NA,NA,TRBJ2-3,TGTGCCAGCAGCTTTTCGTGGGGGACGGGAGATACGCAGTATTTT,CASSFSWGTGDTQYF
TRBV3-1/TRBV3-2,NA,NA,TRBJ1-2,TGTGCCAGCAGCCTCGGGGTAGTTCAAGGTGGCTACACCTTC,CASSLGVVQGGYTF
TRBV21-1,NA,NA,TRBJ2-1,TGTGCCAGCAGGTTCGCGGGGGTACGGAGCAATGAGCAGTTCTTC,CASRFAGVRSNEQFF
TRBV25-1,few,NA,TRBJ2-2,TGTGCCAGCAGCTTCGGGGCTGACACCGGGGAGCTGTTTTTT,CASSFGADTGELFF
TRBV29-1,NA,TRBD1,TRBJ1-2,TGCAGCGTTGGGGTGCAGGGGGTTAAGGGCTACACCTTC,CSVGVQGVKGYTF
TRBV5-5,few,NA,TRBJ1-2,TGTGCCAGCAGTCGACAGGATTCTAACTATGGCTACACCTTC,CASSRQDSNYGYTF
TRBV7-2,NA,TRBD2,TRBJ2-1,TGTGCCAGCAGCTGGAGGACTAGCGGGGGGGCAGGTGAGCAGTTCTTC,CASSWRTSGGAGEQFF
TRBV5-1,NA,TRBD1,TRBJ2-7,TGCGCCAGCAGCTTGGTGGGACAGGGGACCTACGAGCAGTACTTC,CASSLVGQGTYEQYF
TRBV4-2,medium-sized,NA,TRBJ2-6,TGTGCCAGCAGCCCAACCGGGACGGTTACTTACGGGGCCAACGTCCTGACTTTC,CASSPTGTVTYGANVLTF
TRBV3-1/TRBV3-2,NA,NA,TRBJ2-1,TGTGCCAGCAGCACGCGGGGAGCTAAGGGGTTCTTC,CASSTRGAKGFF
TRBV9,NA,NA,TRBJ1-1,TGTGCCAGCAGCGTAGACGGAATGAACACTGAAGCTTTCTTT,CASSVDGMNTEAFF
TRBV7-8,NA,NA,TRBJ2-1,TGTGCCAGCAGTCCGTCTCGGGGTGAGCAGTTCTTC,CASSPSRGEQFF
TRBV9,NA,TRBD2,TRBJ2-3,TGTGCCAGCAGCGTAATGGGGACTAGCGGTGCAGATACGCAGTATTTT,CASSVMGTSGADTQYF
TRBV2,NA,NA,TRBJ1-5,TGTGCCAGCAGCCGCATAGGGGGGGGACTCAATCAGCCCCAGCATTTT,CASSRIGGGLNQPQHF
TRBV5-3,NA,TRBD1,TRBJ1-2,TGTGCCAGAAGCTTGGACGGGACAGGGAAGGTCCTACGTGGCTACACCTTC,CARSLDGTGKVLRGYTF
TRBV27,NA,NA,TRBJ2-5,TGTGCCAGCAGCCCGAAGAATCAAGAGACCCAGTACTTC,CASSPKNQETQYF
TRBV30,NA,NA,TRBJ2-5,TGTGCCTGGAGCCCATGGGGTCAAGAGACCCAGTACTTC,CAWSPWGQETQYF
TRBV28,medium-sized,NA,TRBJ1-2,TGTGCCAGCAGCCGTGACAGTTATGATGGCTACACCTTC,CASSRDSYDGYTF
TRBV5-1,NA,TRBD1,TRBJ2-7,TGCGCCAGCAGCTTGACCAGGGGGTACGAGCAGTACTTC,CASSLTRGYEQYF
TRBV30,NA,TRBD1,TRBJ2-7,TGTGCCTGGATTCGGACAGGGGGGTACGAGCAGTACTTC,CAWIRTGGYEQYF
TRBV5-1,few,TRBD2,TRBJ2-1,TGCGCCAGCAGCTTGGAGGCTAGCGGGAGGAACAATGAGCAGTTCTTC,CASSLEASGRNNEQFF
TRBV12-3/TRBV12-4,NA,NA,TRBJ2-1,TGTGCTACCTCGTCCACATATGAGCAGTTCTTC,CATSSTYEQFF
TRBV6-5,NA,TRBD1,TRBJ2-1,TGTGCCTACAGGGGCGACAATGAGCAGTTCTTC,CAYRGDNEQFF
TRBV7-2,NA,NA,TRBJ2-1,TGTGCCAGCAGCACCCCGGGACTTACAACCTACAATGAGCAGTTCTTC,CASSTPGLTTYNEQFF
TRBV6-6,NA,TRBD1,TRBJ2-1,TGTGCCAGCAGTTACTCGGGACAGGGGACTCATGAGCAGTTCTTC,CASSYSGQGTHEQFF
TRBV2,medium-sized,NA,TRBJ1-2,TGTGCCAGCAGAGGGACTGCCGCTCCTAACTATGGCTACACCTTC,CASRGTAAPNYGYTF
TRBV6-1,NA,TRBD1,TRBJ1-5,TGTGCCAGCAGTGACAGGGGGAAAGGTCAGCCCCAGCATTTT,CASSDRGKGQPQHF
TRBV6-5,few,TRBD1,TRBJ1-6,TGTGCCAGCAGTCCCCCGGGGACAGGGACGGCACCCCTCCACTTT,CASSPPGTGTAPLHF
TRBV28,NA,NA,TRBJ1-5,TGTGCCAGCAGTTTATTCAGGGACAATCAGCCCCAGCATTTT,CASSLFRDNQPQHF
TRBV3-1/TRBV3-2,NA,NA,TRBJ2-7,TGTGCCAGCAGCCCACCGACAGTTTCCTACGAGCAGTACTTC,CASSPPTVSYEQYF
TRBV9,NA,NA,TRBJ2-1,TGTGCCAGCAGCGTAGCGGGGGTTTCCTACAATGAGCAGTTCTTC,CASSVAGVSYNEQFF
TRBV10-3,NA,NA,TRBJ2-7,TGTGCCATCAGTGCGCAGGTCTACGAGCAGTACTTC,CAISAQVYEQYF
TRBV4-1,few,TRBD1,TRBJ1-2,TGCGCCAGCAGCCGAGACAGGGACTCCCCCACGTTTAGCTACACCTTC,CASSRDRDSPTFSYTF
TRBV7-2,medium-sized,TRBD2,TRBJ2-3,TGTGCCAGCAGCTTAGGGGGACTAGCGAGCACAGATACGCAGTATTTT,CASSLGGLASTDTQYF
TRBV6-4,NA,NA,TRBJ2-5,TGTGCCAGCAGTGACGGGCCGGAAGAGACCCAGTACTTC,CASSDGPEETQYF
TRBV10-3,once,TRBD1,TRBJ2-6,TGTGCCATAACGCCGGGACAGGGAAATAATGGGGCCAACGTCCTGACTTTC,CAITPGQGNNGANVLTF
TRBV30,NA,TRBD2,TRBJ2-3,TGTGCCTGGAGTGACCGACAGGGACTAGCGGGAGGCCTGAAGCAGTATTTT,CAWSDRQGLAGGLKQYF